The rows below give T cell receptor beta chains drawn from one sample of a study of blood T cell repertoires in COVID-19. Libraries were prepared by immunoSEQ multiplex PCR; TCRdb keeps only in-frame clonotypes and omits some of them. The sample lists around 220,000 clones, around 86% occurring once. Sequencing was done on a sample of peripheral blood. These receptors were taken from a woman older than 75 with COVID-19, enrolled during active disease. The CDR3 runs from the conserved cysteine through the conserved F or W.

V	J	CDR3
TRBV3-1/TRBV3-2	TRBJ1-2	CASSQRSGETYGYTF
TRBV5-1	TRBJ2-1	CASSWIPGLGLGYNEQFF
TRBV7-3	TRBJ2-2	CASSSGQGLAGELFF
TRBV30	TRBJ1-4	CAWSVPGISREKLFF
TRBV6-6	TRBJ1-2	CASTSGTGGRDGYTF
TRBV2	TRBJ1-1	CASKKADRGNTEAFF
TRBV18	TRBJ1-1	CASSPPPQGASEAFF
TRBV29-1	TRBJ2-3	CSALSGDTDTQYF
TRBV19	TRBJ2-6	CASSKIRTGAFPGANVLTF
TRBV7-8	TRBJ1-6	CASSPEGSPLHF
TRBV28	TRBJ1-2	CASSLPGNYGYTF
TRBV18	TRBJ1-4	CASSPREAGEKLFF
TRBV5-1	TRBJ2-7	CASSYTGTPYEQYF
TRBV30	TRBJ1-5	CAWSVSGLQPQHF
TRBV28	TRBJ2-5	CASIQRPVGTQYF
TRBV19	TRBJ1-1	CASSTDRARNTEAFF
TRBV23-1	TRBJ1-1	CASSQSPDRRSKAFF
TRBV29-1	TRBJ2-3	CSVEKRSTDTQYF
TRBV12-5	TRBJ1-1	CASGLQDTEAFF
TRBV7-3	TRBJ1-2	CASRPSTGTHTNYGYTF
TRBV6-5	TRBJ2-1	CASSHSGSEQFF
TRBV6-5	TRBJ1-2	CASTPSGGYGYTF
TRBV25-1	TRBJ1-5	CASSETGVGNQPQHF
TRBV18	TRBJ1-5	CASSPPSGQGRQPQHF
TRBV7-2	TRBJ1-5	CASSFRPGGNQPQHF
TRBV5-1	TRBJ1-2	CASSSSGQGARGYTF
TRBV4-2	TRBJ2-1	CASSRNGGRDNEQFF
TRBV2	TRBJ1-5	CASSGEVSNQPQHF
TRBV5-1	TRBJ2-7	CASSLGQIYGEQYF
TRBV7-2	TRBJ1-3	CASSSGQGGNTIYF
TRBV28	TRBJ2-1	CASSLNGQGSFDEQFF
TRBV24-1	TRBJ2-3	CATSEPSGRQATQYF
TRBV19	TRBJ2-7	CASTRDGTGVYEQYF